The TCR beta chain described here comes from a study of CD8 T cells in ankylosing spondylitis. A word on this clonotype: The antigen is unknown.

CDR1 and CDR2 (germline): MDHEN, SYDVKM. This CDR3 has 14 residues. Trimming took off 8 bases at V and 1 base at J, with 15 bases between the two ends. TCRdb analysed the 5' RACE reads with MiXCR anew, one entry per CDR3 protein. The table has about 130,000 distinct CDR3 sequences, about an eighth seen once; the top ten hold almost 3%. Whole-study findings and limits: Clones linked to disease were reported to show significant enrichment in matched ankylosing spondylitis synovial fluid. The study identified a TCR beta motif of under 10 highly homologous variants that appeared characteristic of ankylosing spondylitis blood.

The TCR was taken from a female donor with ankylosing spondylitis or in good health (not recorded which). The genes are TRBV28 and TRBJ2-7, with no clear D. The sequenced sample consisted of blood, either unsorted or a sorted T cell fraction (not recorded which). The CDR3 spells CASSSLAASYEQYF. Written as DNA, the CDR3 is TGTGCCAGCTCCTCCTTGGCAGCTTCCTACGAGCAGTACTTC. Full variable domain (rest looked up from reference TRBV28 and TRBJ2-7): DVKVTQSSRYLVKRTGEKVFLECVQDMDHENMFWYRQDPGLGLRLIYFSYDVKMKEKGDIPEGYSVSREKKERFSLILESASTNQTSMYLCASSSLAASYEQYFGPGTRLTVT.